Listed below are T cell receptor beta chains from one sample, sequenced in a study of shared clonotypes between healthy human individuals. Generated by immunoSEQ multiplex PCR, the TCRdb table keeps only in-frame clones and is missing some. The data contain around 2,100,000 clones, 85% to 95% of them seen just once; the ten biggest clones take up roughly 1%. The specimen sequenced was naive CD8+ T cells sorted from blood. These receptors all stem from a man aged 18 to 35 in good health. The CDR3 runs from the conserved cysteine through the conserved F or W. Each record gives: D gene, V gene, J gene, CDR3 protein, CDR3 DNA. A D gene is named only where the DNA matches it firmly.

d_gene: -; v_gene: TRBV5-6; j_gene: TRBJ1-4; CDR3aa: CASSLWGFDSATNEKLFF; CDR3nt: TGTGCCAGCAGCCTCTGGGGCTTTGACAGTGCAACTAATGAAAAACTGTTTTTT
d_gene: -; v_gene: TRBV4-3; j_gene: TRBJ1-1; CDR3aa: CASSQESGVVGAGWNTEAFF; CDR3nt: TGCGCCAGCAGCCAAGAGAGCGGTGTCGTGGGGGCAGGGTGGAACACTGAAGCTTTCTTT
d_gene: -; v_gene: TRBV7-8; j_gene: TRBJ1-1; CDR3aa: CASSLTESNKNTEAFF; CDR3nt: TGTGCCAGCAGCTTGACAGAATCTAACAAGAACACTGAAGCTTTCTTT
d_gene: -; v_gene: TRBV4-1; j_gene: TRBJ1-1; CDR3aa: CASSQEGAQNTEAFF; CDR3nt: TGCGCCAGCAGCCAAGAAGGGGCCCAGAACACTGAAGCTTTCTTT
d_gene: -; v_gene: TRBV5-1; j_gene: TRBJ2-5; CDR3aa: CASSLRPQTQYF; CDR3nt: TGCGCCAGCAGCCTTCGTCCCCAGACCCAGTACTTC
d_gene: TRBD1; v_gene: TRBV9; j_gene: TRBJ2-1; CDR3aa: CASSGQRGPFF; CDR3nt: TGTGCCAGCAGCGGACAGAGGGGGCCGTTCTTC
d_gene: -; v_gene: TRBV2; j_gene: TRBJ2-5; CDR3aa: CASSHWQETQYF; CDR3nt: TGTGCCAGCTCCCACTGGCAAGAGACCCAGTACTTC
d_gene: -; v_gene: TRBV27; j_gene: TRBJ2-1; CDR3aa: CASSFKRDEQFF; CDR3nt: TGTGCCAGCAGTTTTAAAAGGGATGAGCAGTTCTTC
d_gene: -; v_gene: TRBV27; j_gene: TRBJ2-5; CDR3aa: CASSLDRKETQYF; CDR3nt: TGTGCCAGCAGTTTAGATCGGAAAGAGACCCAGTACTTC
d_gene: -; v_gene: TRBV4-3; j_gene: TRBJ2-1; CDR3aa: CASSQERGSTYNEQFF; CDR3nt: TGCGCCAGCAGCCAAGAAAGGGGGAGTACTTACAATGAGCAGTTCTTC
d_gene: -; v_gene: TRBV5-6; j_gene: TRBJ1-3; CDR3aa: CASSLVGALSGNTIYF; CDR3nt: TGTGCCAGCAGCTTGGTGGGGGCCCTCTCTGGAAACACCATATATTTT
d_gene: TRBD1; v_gene: TRBV5-1; j_gene: TRBJ2-4; CDR3aa: CASSFYPGQGGIQYF; CDR3nt: TGCGCCAGCAGCTTTTACCCGGGACAGGGGGGCATTCAGTACTTC
d_gene: -; v_gene: TRBV5-6; j_gene: TRBJ2-7; CDR3aa: CASSWGEYEQYF; CDR3nt: TGTGCCAGCAGCTGGGGGGAGTACGAGCAGTACTTC